What follows describes a single T cell receptor (beta chain). The antigen is undetermined. The source of the sample is a study of T-cell memory formation after mild COVID-19. Whole-study context: Most TCR clusters belonged to a single donor.

Libraries for TCRalpha and TCRbeta carried sample barcodes and unique molecular identifiers via 5'RACE. Each CDR3 protein gets one entry after TCRdb re-called the 5' RACE reads with MiXCR. The table has more than 70,000 distinct CDR3 sequences, about 15% seen once. Per germline, CDR1 LNHNV and CDR2 YYDKDF (reference sequence). The germline V and J ends were trimmed by 5 bases and 4 bases, with 21 bases remaining between them. The CDR3 runs 17 residues. Notes on the study in general: Second-wave clones reaching peak frequency on day 37 lacked confirmed SARS-CoV-2 specificity. Contracting clones from day 15 to 85 showed balanced CD4/CD8; later expanders favored CD4+.

The V and J genes are TRBV15 and TRBJ2-1; D possibly uses TRBD1 or TRBD2 (5 bases each). The specimen was PBMCs or a T cell subset sorted from them (not recorded which). The TCR originated in an adult woman who had mild COVID-19 (a few samples of this study predate the infection). Cell type and time point are not known. As DNA, the CDR3 is TGTGCCACCAGCGTCGAGCTGGGGCTAGCCGAGTACAATGAGCAGTTCTTC. Amino acid sequence: CATSVELGLAEYNEQFF.